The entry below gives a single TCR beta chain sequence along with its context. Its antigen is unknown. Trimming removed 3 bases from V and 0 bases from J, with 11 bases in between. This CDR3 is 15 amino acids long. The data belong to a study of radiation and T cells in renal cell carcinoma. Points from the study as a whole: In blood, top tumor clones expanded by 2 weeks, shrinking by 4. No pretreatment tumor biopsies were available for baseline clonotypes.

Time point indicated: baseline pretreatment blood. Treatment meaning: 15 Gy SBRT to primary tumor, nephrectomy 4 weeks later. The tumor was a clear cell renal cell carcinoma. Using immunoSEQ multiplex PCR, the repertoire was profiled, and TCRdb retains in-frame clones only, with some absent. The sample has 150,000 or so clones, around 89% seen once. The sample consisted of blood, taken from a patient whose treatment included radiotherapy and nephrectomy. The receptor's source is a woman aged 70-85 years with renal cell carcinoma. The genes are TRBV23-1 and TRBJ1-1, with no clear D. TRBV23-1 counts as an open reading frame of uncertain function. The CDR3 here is CASSHSRPLNTEAFF. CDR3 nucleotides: TGCGCCAGCAGTCACTCGCGGCCCTTGAACACTGAAGCTTTCTTT.